This T cell receptor (beta chain) was observed in a study of blood T cell repertoires in COVID-19. TCRdb keeps only in-frame clones here, not all; method: immunoSEQ multiplex PCR. The table has roughly 43,000 clones, around 89% seen once. This CDR3 is built from 19 residues. Germline CDR1 reads LNHNV; CDR2 reads YYDKDF (reference sequence). V lost 0 bases to trimming and J lost 8 bases, with 23 bases between them. The genes are TRBV15 and TRBJ1-6; tentative D call: TRBD1 (6 bases). The specimen was peripheral blood. The sequence was collected from a man aged 50-60 years with active COVID-19. The CDR3 DNA is TGTGCCACCAGCAGAGATAGGGGAACAGGGAAAGGACGGGATTCACCCCTCCACTTT. As protein: CATSRDRGTGKGRDSPLHF.